A single sample is the source of the 21 T cell receptor beta chains below, sequenced in a study of blood T cell repertoires in COVID-19. Some clones are missing from TCRdb's copy, which holds only in-frame ones; the method was immunoSEQ multiplex PCR. The table shows 200,000 to 250,000 clones, with about 90% occurring only once. Sequenced sample: PBMCs or T cells enriched from blood (not recorded which). These receptors originate from a woman under 40 who had been exposed to COVID-19.

This chain connects TRBV10-2 to TRBJ1-2; TRBD1 matches 9 bases. CDR1 is WSHSY, CDR2 SAAADI, per germline. The CDR3 runs 13 residues. V shed 6 bases, J shed 3 bases, and the junction held 2 bases outside the gene matches. The CDR3 here is CASRTGGDYGYTF. The CDR3 DNA follows: TGCGCCAGCAGGACAGGGGGAGACTATGGCTACACCTTC.

The rearrangement uses TRBV5-1 and TRBJ2-3, with D maybe TRBD2 (5 bases). Trimming left V 0 bases short and J 2 bases short, with 7 bases between. The CDR3 totals 14 residues. Germline CDR1 is SGHRS and CDR2 is YFSETQ. The CDR3 loop reads CASSLAGVTDTQYF. CDR3 coding DNA: TGCGCCAGCAGCTTGGCCGGGGTCACAGATACGCAGTATTTT. The full variable domain, completed using reference TRBV5-1 and TRBJ2-3, is KAGVTQTPRYLIKTRGQQVTLSCSPISGHRSVSWYQQTPGQGLQFLFEYFSETQRNKGNFPGRFSGRQFSNSRSEMNVSTLELGDSALYLCASSLAGVTDTQYFGPGTRLTVL.

For the CDR3, the DNA is TGTGCCAGCAGCCCCATTCACGGTTCACCCCTCCACTTT. It translates to CASSPIHGSPLHF. The chain uses TRBV9 and TRBJ1-6, with D hard to call. The CDR3 is 13 residues long. Per germline, CDR1 SGDLS and CDR2 YYNGEE. V lost 4 bases, J lost 9 bases, and 11 bases lay in between.

This sequence joins TRBV28 and TRBJ2-5, with a possible D match to TRBD1 (5 bases). Trimming pared 4 bases from V and 9 bases from J, leaving 18 bases between. This CDR3 region has 14 residues. The germline V gene has CDR1 MDHEN and CDR2 SYDVKM. Here the CDR3 reads CASSSTRQGVPQYF. DNA of the CDR3: TGTGCCAGCAGTTCCACTCGTCAGGGCGTGCCCCAGTACTTC.

The V gene is TRBV3-1 (or the pseudogene TRBV3-2), the J gene TRBJ2-3; the match to TRBD2 covers 9 bases. V dropped 3 bases and J dropped 6; count of bases not matched to a gene: 16. The CDR3 consists of 18 residues. Germline CDR1 is LGHDT and CDR2 is YNNKEL (reference sequence). Written as DNA, the CDR3 is TGTGCCAGCAGCCACGGACCCGGGACTAGCTCTTCTGCGGATACGCAGTATTTT. The encoded protein is CASSHGPGTSSSADTQYF.

The CDR3 region has the DNA TGTGCCAGCAGTTTAGGGCAGGGATTCTCCTACGAGCAGTACTTC. This translates into CASSLGQGFSYEQYF. The V gene is TRBV27, the J gene TRBJ2-7; a weak D match, TRBD1 (5 bases). The CDR3 spans 15 residues. The germline V gene encodes CDR1 MNHEY and CDR2 SMNVEV (reference sequence). V lost 2 bases and J lost 0, with 11 bases in between.

V gene TRBV5-1 combines with J gene TRBJ2-1, with 9 bases that match TRBD2. J gave up 7 bases and V 3 bases, and 8 bases lay outside the gene matches. The CDR3 runs 15 residues. The germline gives CDR1 SGHRS, CDR2 YFSETQ. The CDR3 reads CASSSVAGEGNEQFF. CDR3 nucleotide sequence: TGCGCCAGCAGCTCCGTAGCGGGAGAAGGAAATGAGCAGTTCTTC. The full variable domain, completed using reference TRBV5-1 and TRBJ2-1, is KAGVTQTPRYLIKTRGQQVTLSCSPISGHRSVSWYQQTPGQGLQFLFEYFSETQRNKGNFPGRFSGRQFSNSRSEMNVSTLELGDSALYLCASSSVAGEGNEQFFGPGTRLTVL.

The CDR3 loop is CASSPSGSTYNEQFF. Written as DNA, the CDR3 is TGTGCCAGCAGCCCAAGCGGGAGTACTTACAATGAGCAGTTCTTC. The chain combines TRBV7-6 with TRBJ2-1; 8 bases match TRBD2. Germline lookup yields CDR1 SGHVS and CDR2 FNYEAQ. V trimming: 5 bases; J trimming: 4 bases; junction bases outside the gene matches: 7. The CDR3 contains 15 residues.

This rearrangement joins TRBV2 to TRBJ2-1; a weak D match, TRBD2 (7 bases). Between the trimmed V and J ends, which lost 8 bases and 6 bases, there was a span of 29 bases. This CDR3 spans 18 amino acids. Per germline, CDR1 SNHLY and CDR2 FYNNEI. The CDR3 spells CASGFHLGGLRSGNEQFF. The CDR3, as DNA: TGTGCCAGCGGGTTTCATCTGGGGGGGCTGAGATCGGGCAATGAGCAGTTCTTC. The full variable domain, completed using reference TRBV2 and TRBJ2-1, is EPEVTQTPSHQVTQMGQEVILRCVPISNHLYFYWYRQILGQKVEFLVSFYNNEISEKSEIFDDQFSVERPDGSNFTLKIRSTKLEDSAMYFCASGFHLGGLRSGNEQFFGPGTRLTVL.

The V and J genes are TRBV14 and TRBJ1-1; D possibly corresponds to TRBD1 (6 bases). The germline gives CDR1 SGHDN, CDR2 FVKESK. Trimming left V 4 bases short and J 1 base short, with 7 bases between. There are 13 residues in the CDR3. CDR3 sequence reads: CASSRTENTEAFF. CDR3 in DNA: TGTGCCAGCAGCCGGACAGAGAACACTGAAGCTTTCTTT.

The chain couples TRBV9 to TRBJ1-5; a weak D match, TRBD1 (6 bases). Trimming cost V 3 bases and J 4 bases, with 11 bases left between them. From germline, CDR1 is SGDLS and CDR2 YYNGEE. The CDR3 extends over 14 amino acids. CDR3 residues: CASSGTQGNQPQHF. DNA for the CDR3: TGTGCCAGCAGCGGAACTCAGGGGAATCAGCCCCAGCATTTT.

J is TRBJ2-3 and V is TRBV4-2, with 7 bases fitting TRBD2. The ends lost 0 bases at V and 4 bases at J; junction bases unmatched: 10. CDR3 length: 17 amino acids. The germline gives CDR1 LGHNA, CDR2 YNFKEQ. CDR3 residues: CASSQDLVWTRADTQYF. The DNA of the CDR3 is TGTGCCAGCAGCCAAGATCTGGTTTGGACTAGGGCAGATACGCAGTATTTT.

This chain uses TRBV15 with TRBJ1-2; D ambiguous. The germline V and J ends were trimmed by 2 bases and 8 bases, with 12 bases remaining between them. The CDR3 consists of 13 residues. The germline CDR1 and CDR2 sequences are LNHNV and YYDKDF (reference sequence). Written as DNA, the CDR3 is TGTGCCACCAGCAGAACTACTGCGTCGGGCTACACCTTC. This codes for CATSRTTASGYTF.

The J gene is TRBJ2-7, the V gene TRBV19; 10 nucleotides match TRBD1. This CDR3 spans 17 amino acids. V lost 4 bases to trimming and J lost 4 bases; unmatched junction nucleotides: 13. Germline lookup yields CDR1 LNHDA and CDR2 SQIVND (reference sequence). CDR3 protein: CASSSPGTGDKGYEQYF. The CDR3 DNA sequence: TGTGCCAGTAGTAGCCCCGGGACAGGGGACAAAGGTTACGAGCAGTACTTC. Supplemented by reference TRBV19 and TRBJ2-7, the full variable domain reads DGGITQSPKYLFRKEGQNVTLSCEQNLNHDAMYWYRQDPGQGLRLIYYSQIVNDFQKGDIAEGYSVSREKKESFPLTVTSAQKNPTAFYLCASSSPGTGDKGYEQYFGPGTRLTVT.

The V gene is TRBV2, the J gene TRBJ1-1; no firm D call. The CDR3 loop spans 13 amino acids. Germline loops: CDR1 SNHLY, CDR2 FYNNEI. Trimming left V 7 bases short and J 2 bases short, with 11 bases between. CDR3 bases: TGTGCCAGCATAATGAAACATAACACTGAAGCTTTCTTT. Its protein is CASIMKHNTEAFF.

The genes are TRBV12-3 or TRBV12-4 and TRBJ1-2, with 8 positions matching TRBD1. The CDR3 has 13 amino acids. The V segment lost 5 bases and the J segment 4 bases; nucleotides outside the gene matches: 3. The chain's CDR3 is CASSLTGAYGYTF. Here the CDR3 DNA reads TGTGCCAGCAGTCTGACAGGGGCCTATGGCTACACCTTC.

The chain combines TRBV10-3 with TRBJ2-2, with D unresolved. CDR3 length: 12 residues. CDR1 is ENHRY, CDR2 SYGVKD, per germline. V lost 4 bases and J lost 2, with 2 bases in between. CDR3 in DNA: TGTGCCATCAGTGTAAACACCGGGGAGCTGTTTTTT. Its protein product is CAISVNTGELFF.

The V call is TRBV14, the J call TRBJ1-2, with 7 bases lining up with TRBD1. From germline, CDR1 is SGHDN and CDR2 FVKESK. This CDR3 region has 16 residues. Losses at the gene ends were 0 bases for V and 3 bases for J; bases not matched to a gene: 7. The CDR3 reads CASSQDVDRAHYGYTF. CDR3 nucleotides: TGTGCCAGCAGCCAAGATGTCGACAGGGCCCACTATGGCTACACCTTC.

The chain combines TRBV7-2 with TRBJ2-7, with 10 positions matching TRBD2. The CDR3 totals 16 residues. Per germline, CDR1 SGHTA and CDR2 FQGNSA. Trimming took 3 bases from V and 9 from J; bases not matched to a gene: 14. The CDR3 sequence is CASSFPSSGSKGAQYF. CDR3 nucleotide sequence: TGTGCCAGCAGCTTCCCCTCTAGCGGGAGCAAGGGCGCGCAGTACTTC.

The V call is TRBV7-9, the J call TRBJ2-1; perhaps TRBD2 as D (6 bases). The CDR3 has 14 residues. CDR1 and CDR2 (germline): SEHNR, FQNEAQ (reference sequence). Trimming cost V 5 bases and J 6 bases, with 14 bases left between them. The CDR3 here is CASSPLREANEQFF. CDR3 sequence (DNA): TGTGCCAGCAGCCCCCTGCGGGAAGCCAATGAGCAGTTCTTC. The full variable domain, completed using reference TRBV7-9 and TRBJ2-1, is DTGVSQNPRHKITKRGQNVTFRCDPISEHNRLYWYRQTLGQGPEFLTYFQNEAQLEKSRLLSDRFSAERPKGSFSTLEIQRTEQGDSAMYLCASSPLREANEQFFGPGTRLTVL.

This chain uses TRBV7-9 with TRBJ2-7; a possible D gene is TRBD1 (6 bases). V was shortened by 5 bases and J by 4 bases, with 21 bases between the two germline ends. The CDR3 loop spans 16 amino acids. Germline values: CDR1 SEHNR, CDR2 FQNEAQ (reference sequence). CDR3 sequence: CASSPPRQAGAYEQYF. The CDR3 DNA follows: TGTGCCAGCAGCCCGCCAAGACAGGCCGGCGCGTACGAGCAGTACTTC.